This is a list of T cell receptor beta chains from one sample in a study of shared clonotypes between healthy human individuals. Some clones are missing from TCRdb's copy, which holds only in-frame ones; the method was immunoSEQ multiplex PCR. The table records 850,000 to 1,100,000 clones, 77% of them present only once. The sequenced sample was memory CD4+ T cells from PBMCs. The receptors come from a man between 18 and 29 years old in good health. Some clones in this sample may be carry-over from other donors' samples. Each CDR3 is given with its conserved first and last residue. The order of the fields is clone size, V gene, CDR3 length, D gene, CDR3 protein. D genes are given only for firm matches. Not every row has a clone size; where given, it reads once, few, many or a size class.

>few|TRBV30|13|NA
CAWSLRIPETQYF
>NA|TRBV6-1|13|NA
CASSEGGVGGYTF
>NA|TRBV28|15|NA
CASSLRGPGRNTIYF
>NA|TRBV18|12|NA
CASSGPNTEAFF
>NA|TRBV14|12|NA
CASSPTGNGYTF
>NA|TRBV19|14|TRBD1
CASSMGQGQNIQYF
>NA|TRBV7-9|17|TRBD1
CASSIRQGTEYNYGYTF
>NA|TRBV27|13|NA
CASSPGLGTEAFF
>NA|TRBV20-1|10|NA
CSLTNNEQFF
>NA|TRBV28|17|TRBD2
CASSFRLGTSGRDEQYF
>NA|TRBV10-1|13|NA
CASRPKTTDTQYF